The text below deals with one TCR beta chain. As to time point: pre-treatment baseline. The entry originates in a study of blood T cell dynamics during melanoma immunotherapy. Study-level background: Metastatic melanoma patients received first-line pembrolizumab or nivolumab plus ipilimumab.

Only in-frame clones appear in the TCRdb table, and some are missing; sequencing was by immunoSEQ multiplex PCR. In the table there are 8,500 to 10,000 clones, roughly 89% of which are singletons. The length of the CDR3 is 14 residues. V was shortened by 4 bases and J by 8 bases, with 14 bases between the two germline ends. Germline CDR1 is SGHTA and CDR2 is FQGTGA. The chain is built from TRBV7-3 and TRBJ2-2, with D perhaps matching TRBD1 or TRBD2 (6 bases each). This receptor was identified in a human donor with melanoma. Sequenced here: blood, sampled from a patient treated with checkpoint blockade. For the CDR3, the DNA is TGTGCCAGCAGCTCGAGGGGGACTTCGGGGGAGCTGTTTTTT. It yields the protein CASSSRGTSGELFF.